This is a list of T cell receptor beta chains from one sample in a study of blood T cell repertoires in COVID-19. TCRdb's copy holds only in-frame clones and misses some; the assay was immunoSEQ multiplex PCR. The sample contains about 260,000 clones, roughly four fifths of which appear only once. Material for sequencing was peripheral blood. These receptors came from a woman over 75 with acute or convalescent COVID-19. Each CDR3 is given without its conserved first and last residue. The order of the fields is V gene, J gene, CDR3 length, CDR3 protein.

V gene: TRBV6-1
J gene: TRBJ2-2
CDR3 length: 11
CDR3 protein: ATLELNTGELF

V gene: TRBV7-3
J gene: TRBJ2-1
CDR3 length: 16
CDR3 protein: ASSLTALSSGGQGEQF

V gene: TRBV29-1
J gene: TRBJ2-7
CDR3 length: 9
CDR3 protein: SVRTVYEQY

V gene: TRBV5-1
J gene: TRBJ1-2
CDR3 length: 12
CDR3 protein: ASSSAGTDYGYT

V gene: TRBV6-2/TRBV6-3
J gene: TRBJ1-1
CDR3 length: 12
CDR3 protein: ASSSAGTNTEAF

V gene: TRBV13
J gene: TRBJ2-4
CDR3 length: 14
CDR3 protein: ASSQQGVRAKNIQY

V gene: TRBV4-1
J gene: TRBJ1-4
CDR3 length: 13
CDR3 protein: ASSQGIRSDEKLF

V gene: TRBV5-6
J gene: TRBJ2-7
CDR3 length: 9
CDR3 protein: ASSFRDEQY

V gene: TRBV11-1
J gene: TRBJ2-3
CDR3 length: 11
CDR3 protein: ASSRYSTDTQY

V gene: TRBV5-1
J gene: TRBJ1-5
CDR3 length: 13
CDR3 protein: ASRAGLGGNQPQH

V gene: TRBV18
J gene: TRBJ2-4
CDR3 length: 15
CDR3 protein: ASSPWEQDLAKNIQY

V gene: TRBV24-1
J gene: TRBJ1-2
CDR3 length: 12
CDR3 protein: ATRGGAEDYGYT

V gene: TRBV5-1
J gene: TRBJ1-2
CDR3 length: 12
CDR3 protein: ASSQVGGDYGYT

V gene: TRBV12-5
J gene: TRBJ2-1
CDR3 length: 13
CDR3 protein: ASGFLSGGHREQF

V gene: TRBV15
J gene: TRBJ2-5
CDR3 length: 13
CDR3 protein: ATSSGLSFVETQY

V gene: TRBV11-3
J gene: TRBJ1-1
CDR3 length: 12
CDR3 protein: ASSLQGSNTEAF

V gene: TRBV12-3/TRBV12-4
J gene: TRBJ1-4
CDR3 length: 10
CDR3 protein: ASSRLNEKLF

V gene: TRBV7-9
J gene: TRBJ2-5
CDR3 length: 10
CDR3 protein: AIAQGQETQY

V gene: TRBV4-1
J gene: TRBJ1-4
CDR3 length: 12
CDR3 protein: ASSQGHRNEKLF

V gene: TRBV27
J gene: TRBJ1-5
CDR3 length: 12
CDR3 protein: ASTHGGINQPQH

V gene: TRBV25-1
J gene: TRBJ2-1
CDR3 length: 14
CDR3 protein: ASSEVRAGVGNEQF

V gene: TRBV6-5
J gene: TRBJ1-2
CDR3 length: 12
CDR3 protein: ASTWTQSNYGYT

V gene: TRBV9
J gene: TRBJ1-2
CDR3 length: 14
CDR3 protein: ASSVAGTTTNYGYT

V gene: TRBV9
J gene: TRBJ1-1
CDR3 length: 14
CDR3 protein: ASSLSTQGRATEAF

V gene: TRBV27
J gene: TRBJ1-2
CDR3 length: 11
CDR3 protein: ASSSTGGYGYT

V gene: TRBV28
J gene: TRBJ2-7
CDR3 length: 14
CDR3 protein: ASSLALAGLSYEQY

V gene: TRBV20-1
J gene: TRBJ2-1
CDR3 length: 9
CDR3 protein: SARDSNEQF

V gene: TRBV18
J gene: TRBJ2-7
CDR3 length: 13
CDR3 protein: ASTPGIAASYEQY

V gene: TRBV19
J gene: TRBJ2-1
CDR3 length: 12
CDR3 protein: ASSIPTGANEQF

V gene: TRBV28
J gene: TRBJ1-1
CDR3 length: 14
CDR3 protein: ASSFGFSQGATEAF

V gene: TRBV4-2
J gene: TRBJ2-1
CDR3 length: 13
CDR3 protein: ASSPIDRSYNEQF

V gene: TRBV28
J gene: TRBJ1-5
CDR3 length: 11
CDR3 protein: ASSLDNTQPQH

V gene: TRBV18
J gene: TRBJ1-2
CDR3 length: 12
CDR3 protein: ASSPSEVTLGYT

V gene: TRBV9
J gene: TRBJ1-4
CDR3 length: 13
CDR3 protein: ASSPRSSTDEKLF

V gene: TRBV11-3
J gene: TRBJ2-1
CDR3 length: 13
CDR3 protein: ASSRRDRGYNEQF

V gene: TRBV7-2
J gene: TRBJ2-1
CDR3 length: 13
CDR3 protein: ASSLRTGYYNEQF

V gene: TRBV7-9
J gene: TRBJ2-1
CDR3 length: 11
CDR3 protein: ASDRGGYNEQF

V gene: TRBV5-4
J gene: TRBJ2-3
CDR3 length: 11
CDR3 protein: ASSFPRTDTQY

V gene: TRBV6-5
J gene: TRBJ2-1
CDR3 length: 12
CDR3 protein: ASSYSREYNEQF

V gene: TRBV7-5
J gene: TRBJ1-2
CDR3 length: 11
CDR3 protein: VRSEQGARGYT

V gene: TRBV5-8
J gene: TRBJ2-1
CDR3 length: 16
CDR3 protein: ASSSSLLARLAGYEQF

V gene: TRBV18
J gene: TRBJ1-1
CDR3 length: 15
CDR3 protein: ASSPGQLKKPNTEAF

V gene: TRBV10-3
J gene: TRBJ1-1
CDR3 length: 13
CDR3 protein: AISEAGNSGTEAF

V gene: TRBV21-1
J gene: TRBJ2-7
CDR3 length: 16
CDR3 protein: ASSSPPTSSQAFYEQY

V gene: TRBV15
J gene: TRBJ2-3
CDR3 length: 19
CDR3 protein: ATSRRTGTSGKRMVGDTQY

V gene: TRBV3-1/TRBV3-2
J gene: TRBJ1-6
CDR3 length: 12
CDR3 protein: ASSNRDSNSPLH

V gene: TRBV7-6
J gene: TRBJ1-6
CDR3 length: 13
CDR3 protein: ASSRGQQYNSPLH

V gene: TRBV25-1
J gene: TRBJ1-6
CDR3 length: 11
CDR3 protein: ASPRTDNSPLH

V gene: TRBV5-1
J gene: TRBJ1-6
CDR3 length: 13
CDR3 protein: ASRYLASGNSPLH

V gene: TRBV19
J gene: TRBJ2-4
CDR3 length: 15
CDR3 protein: ASSIGGGGPGRNIQY